One and the same sample provided the 32 T cell receptor beta chains below, sequenced in a study of T cell repertoires in cytomegalovirus infection. Their recognized antigens are unknown. TCRdb recomputed calls from the reads with MiXCR, one row per CDR3 protein. The sample lists tens of thousands of distinct CDR3 sequences; 20% to 30% were seen once. Sequencing was performed on CD8+ T cells from cultured PBMCs, taken from culture after CMV antigen stimulation. The source is a human donor in good health (CMV status not recorded). Some clones in this sample may be carry-over from other donors' samples.

Judged by abundance, this clonotype is medium-sized. V and J are TRBV28 and TRBJ2-1, with 12 bases aligning to TRBD2. Germline CDR1 MDHEN, CDR2 SYDVKM. V shed 5 bases and J 6 bases; nucleotides not matched to a gene: 5. The CDR3 sequence is 15 residues long. CDR3: CASSLGLAGINEQFF. The CDR3 DNA follows: TGTGCCAGCAGTCTAGGACTAGCGGGGATCAATGAGCAGTTCTTC. The entire variable domain, with the rest obtained from reference TRBV28 and TRBJ2-1, is as follows: DVKVTQSSRYLVKRTGEKVFLECVQDMDHENMFWYRQDPGLGLRLIYFSYDVKMKEKGDIPEGYSVSREKKERFSLILESASTNQTSMYLCASSLGLAGINEQFFGPGTRLTVL.

The sample holds many counts of this clonotype. This chain links TRBV7-2 with TRBJ2-7; 11 bases line up with TRBD2. Germline CDR1 and CDR2: SGHTA and FQGNSA. Trimming removed 5 bases from V and 0 bases from J; junction bases left unmatched: 6. The CDR3 extends over 16 amino acids. CDR3 nucleotides: TGTGCCAGCAGCCCCCGGACTAGCGGGCGCTCCTACGAGCAGTACTTC. It codes for CASSPRTSGRSYEQYF.

The V and J genes are TRBV6-6 and TRBJ2-7; D possibly corresponds to TRBD2 (5 bases). Germline V gives CDR1 MNHNY, CDR2 SVGAGI (reference sequence). V was clipped by 6 bases and J by 6 bases, with 15 bases between them. This CDR3 has 13 amino acids. The CDR3 here is CASSPLVSSEQYF. The CDR3 DNA is TGTGCCAGCAGCCCACTAGTTAGTAGCGAGCAGTACTTC.

In its sample, this clonotype was seen many times. The V gene is TRBV11-3, the J gene TRBJ2-7, with D possibly matching TRBD2 (6 bases). The germline V and J ends were trimmed by 2 bases and 2 bases, with 19 bases remaining between them. The CDR3 consists of 17 residues. Germline CDR1 reads SGHNT; CDR2 reads YENEEA. The DNA for the CDR3 is TGTGCCAGCAGCTTATCGCAGGGAGTATCGGGAGCCTACGAGCAGTACTTC. Protein: CASSLSQGVSGAYEQYF.

The chain recombines TRBV7-9 with TRBJ1-4; D is unresolved. The germline CDR1 and CDR2 sequences are SEHNR and FQNEAQ (reference sequence). V was shortened by 2 bases and J by 7 bases, with 8 bases between the two germline ends. The CDR3 is 13 residues long. Here the CDR3 reads CASSLQRREKLFF. DNA for the CDR3: TGTGCCAGCAGCTTACAGAGGCGTGAAAAACTGTTTTTT.

This clonotype was seen more than once but under ten times. This chain joins TRBV6-5 and TRBJ2-5, with a tentative D call TRBD1 (6 bases). V lost 2 bases and J lost 1, with 11 bases in between. The V gene's germline CDR1 is MNHEY and CDR2 SVGAGI. The CDR3 is made up of 15 amino acids. The CDR3 loop reads CASSYTRTAQETQYF. The DNA for the CDR3 is TGTGCCAGCAGTTACACACGGACAGCCCAAGAGACCCAGTACTTC.

Sample share makes this clonotype medium-sized (0.01 to 0.1%). This chain links TRBV12-3 or TRBV12-4 with TRBJ1-5; 7 bases are shared with TRBD1. After removal of 5 bases from V and 4 bases from J, the junction contained 11 bases not matched to a gene. This CDR3 comprises 16 residues. The CDR3 sequence: CASSPPGQAGNQPQHF. DNA for the CDR3: TGTGCCAGCAGTCCCCCCGGACAGGCAGGGAATCAGCCCCAGCATTTT.

This clonotype has just a few counts. The chain couples TRBV27 to TRBJ2-4; 8 positions agree with TRBD1. Germline CDR1 is MNHEY and CDR2 is SMNVEV (reference sequence). CDR3 length: 16 amino acids. J lost 9 bases, V lost 4 bases, and 14 bases had no gene match. CDR3 sequence: CASSSTAFSDRGIQYF. The CDR3 DNA is TGTGCCAGCAGTTCTACCGCATTCTCCGACAGGGGCATTCAGTACTTC.

The chain is built from TRBV4-3 and TRBJ2-7; 8 bases agree with TRBD2. The CDR3 runs to 14 residues. V was pared by 0 bases and J by 6 bases, with 4 bases of the junction left unmatched. Germline V lookup: CDR1 LGHNA, CDR2 YSLEER. The CDR3 reads CASSQDGGGSEQYF. In nucleotides, the CDR3 is TGCGCCAGCAGCCAAGACGGCGGGGGGAGCGAGCAGTACTTC.

This clonotype was found many times. The chain has TRBV7-2 and TRBJ2-1; the D gene is possibly TRBD1 (5 bases). This CDR3 has 12 amino acids. Trimming removed 2 bases from V and 9 bases from J, with 8 bases in between. Germline V gene lookup returns CDR1 SGHTA and CDR2 FQGNSA. This CDR3 reads CASSLTGREQFF. Here the CDR3 DNA reads TGTGCCAGCAGCTTAACAGGTCGTGAGCAGTTCTTC.

This clonotype has ten or more counts. The chain combines TRBV6-2 or TRBV6-3 with TRBJ2-1; 14 bases fit TRBD2. Germline trimming cut 4 bases from V and 6 bases from J; bases unmatched to any gene: 2. The CDR3 consists of 15 residues. The germline CDR1 and CDR2 sequences are MNHEY and SVGEGT. The CDR3 sequence is CASSSGTSGGNEQFF. The CDR3 DNA sequence: TGTGCCAGCAGTTCCGGGACTAGCGGGGGCAATGAGCAGTTCTTC.

The chain joins TRBV14 to TRBJ2-7; D gene uncertain. The CDR3 is made up of 15 amino acids. Germline-derived CDR1 and CDR2 are SGHDN and FVKESK. Trimming pared 4 bases from V and 4 bases from J, leaving 17 bases between. CDR3 residues: CASSPSVERLYEQYF. CDR3 DNA: TGTGCCAGCAGCCCAAGCGTGGAGAGGTTGTACGAGCAGTACTTC.

Turning to this clonotype: A much larger clone differs by one base, so this may be a read error. This chain joins TRBV4-1 and TRBJ2-7; D unresolved. Germline V lookup: CDR1 MGHRA, CDR2 YSYEKL. This CDR3 region has 14 residues. Written as DNA, the CDR3 is TGCGCCAGCAGCCAAGAAGGCAGTCCCTACGATCAGTACTTC. It codes for CASSQEGSPYDQYF.

This clonotype was recorded a few times. The chain has TRBV20-1 and TRBJ2-7; 9 bases line up with TRBD1. The CDR3 loop spans 14 amino acids. Germline trimming cut 1 base from V and 2 bases from J; bases unmatched to any gene: 3. Germline loops: CDR1 DFQATT, CDR2 SNEGSKA (reference sequence). CDR3 in DNA: TGCAGTGCTAGAGGGGACAGGGATACCTACGAGCAGTACTTC. This gives the protein CSARGDRDTYEQYF.

The gene calls are TRBV28 and TRBJ2-3, with D hard to call. CDR1 and CDR2 (germline): MDHEN, SYDVKM. Trimming stripped 7 bases from V and 2 bases from J, with 13 bases between. The CDR3 consists of 14 residues. In DNA, the CDR3 is TGTGCCAGCACCTCTCCCACGGCCACAGATACGCAGTATTTT. Its translation is CASTSPTATDTQYF.

The chain links TRBV6-5 to TRBJ2-1; D may match TRBD1 or TRBD2 (5 bases each). This CDR3 has 13 residues. CDR1 is MNHEY and CDR2 is SVGAGI in the germline V gene. V was clipped by 8 bases and J by 2 bases, with 10 bases between them. The CDR3 DNA reads TGTGCCAGCTGGGACGGGACCTACAATGAGCAGTTCTTC. Its protein product is CASWDGTYNEQFF.

This sequence joins TRBV7-2 and TRBJ2-1; D ambiguous. CDR3 length: 12 residues. Looked up from germline, CDR1 is SGHTA and CDR2 is FQGNSA. The ends were cut back, 5 bases at V and 9 bases at J, with 11 bases in the middle. The CDR3: CASSLKAAEQFF. The CDR3 nucleotides are TGTGCCAGCAGCCTAAAGGCAGCTGAGCAGTTCTTC.

This clonotype was found a few times. The junction does not match germline at one end; this may be a read error. The chain recombines TRBV7-6 with TRBJ2-7; D is perhaps TRBD2 (7 bases). Germline V gives CDR1 SGHVS, CDR2 FNYEAQ. This CDR3 is 14 amino acids long. DNA of the CDR3: TGTGCTAGCAGCTTAGGGGGGGCCGCCTACGAGCAGTACTTC. Protein sequence: CASSLGGAAYEQYF.

This clonotype has a count of ten or more. The V call is TRBV20-1, the J call TRBJ1-1, with a weak D call TRBD1 (6 bases). This CDR3 is built from 20 residues. Trimming took 0 bases from V and 3 from J, leaving 29 bases between them. From germline, CDR1 is DFQATT and CDR2 SNEGSKA (reference sequence). CDR3 sequence: CSARDLDPPGEGGPHTEAFF. CDR3 nucleotides: TGCAGTGCTAGAGATCTAGACCCTCCAGGGGAGGGCGGGCCGCACACTGAAGCTTTCTTT.

This clonotype has at least ten counts. The V call is TRBV7-2, the J call TRBJ2-6; a weak D match, TRBD1 (6 bases). The CDR3 spans 17 residues. Germline loops: CDR1 SGHTA, CDR2 FQGNSA. The ends were cut back, 6 bases at V and 3 bases at J, with 18 bases in the middle. The CDR3 region is CASRKRAGAFGANVLTF. The CDR3 DNA sequence: TGTGCCAGCAGGAAGAGAGCAGGGGCGTTTGGGGCCAACGTCCTGACTTTC.

V and J are TRBV12-3 or TRBV12-4 and TRBJ2-6; the D gene is possibly TRBD1 (6 bases). The CDR3 runs 16 residues. The germline V and J ends were trimmed by 7 bases and 0 bases, with 13 bases remaining between them. Written as DNA, the CDR3 is TGTGCCAGCACCCAGGACAGAGTCTCTGGGGCCAACGTCCTGACTTTC. It yields the protein CASTQDRVSGANVLTF.

The gene calls are TRBV2 and TRBJ1-6, with D possibly TRBD1 on 5 matching bases. Germline assignment: CDR1 SNHLY and CDR2 FYNNEI. The ends were cut back, 2 bases at V and 2 bases at J, with 13 bases in the middle. This CDR3 is built from 17 residues. CDR3 sequence reads: CASSESTEPTYNSPLHF. The CDR3 DNA follows: TGTGCCAGCAGTGAATCGACAGAGCCCACCTATAATTCACCCCTCCACTTT.

This chain uses TRBV28 with TRBJ1-1; unclear D gene. V was trimmed by 5 bases and J by 8 bases, leaving 9 bases between them. Germline CDR1 MDHEN, CDR2 SYDVKM. The CDR3 is 11 amino acids. The DNA for the CDR3 is TGTGCCAGCAGTCTCCAAAGGGAAGCTTTCTTT. It is translated as CASSLQREAFF.

This chain uses TRBV4-2 with TRBJ1-6; D unclear. V lost 2 bases and J 9 bases, leaving 11 bases between the germline ends. This CDR3 contains 14 residues. The germline gives CDR1 LGHNA, CDR2 YNFKEQ. CDR3: CASSQPETSSPLHF. The CDR3 nucleotides read TGTGCCAGCAGCCAACCCGAAACGAGTTCACCCCTCCACTTT.

The chain links TRBV11-3 to TRBJ2-2; D ambiguous. The length of the CDR3 is 14 residues. Germline CDR1 is SGHNT and CDR2 is YENEEA. Deletions cut 2 bases from V and 0 bases from J, with 4 bases between. The CDR3 protein is CASSLFSNTGELFF. CDR3 nucleotide sequence: TGTGCCAGCAGCTTATTTTCGAACACCGGGGAGCTGTTTTTT. Drawing the rest from reference TRBV11-3 and TRBJ2-2, the complete variable domain is EAGVVQSPRYKIIEKKQPVAFWCNPISGHNTLYWYLQNLGQGPELLIRYENEEAVDDSQLPKDRFSAERLKGVDSTLKIQPAELGDSAVYLCASSLFSNTGELFFGEGSRLTVL.

This clonotype showed up many times. The rearrangement links TRBV19 to TRBJ2-2; 10 bases fit TRBD1. Germline-derived CDR1 and CDR2 are LNHDA and SQIVND (reference sequence). V shed 7 bases, J shed 0 bases, and the junction held 5 bases outside the gene matches. The CDR3 runs to 16 residues. CDR3 bases: TGTGCCAGTACCCCGGACAGGGGGTCGAACACCGGGGAGCTGTTTTTT. Amino acids: CASTPDRGSNTGELFF.

The V and J genes are TRBV27 and TRBJ2-7; 12 bases are a match to TRBD2. The V gene end was trimmed by 4 bases and the J gene end by 2 bases; junction bases not matched to a gene: 9. Germline V gene lookup returns CDR1 MNHEY and CDR2 SMNVEV (reference sequence). The CDR3 consists of 17 residues. Here the CDR3 reads CASSSLAGGLRPYEQYF. CDR3 DNA sequence: TGTGCCAGCAGTTCCCTAGCGGGGGGGCTTCGGCCCTACGAGCAGTACTTC.

There are many counts of this clonotype. V and J are TRBV6-6 and TRBJ2-7, with a weak D call TRBD2 (6 bases). Germline CDR1 MNHNY, CDR2 SVGAGI (reference sequence). Trimming took 7 bases from V and 4 from J, leaving 17 bases between them. This CDR3 is 14 amino acids long. The CDR3 spells CASTNEWSGYEQYF. The CDR3 nucleotides are TGTGCCAGCACCAACGAATGGAGCGGGTACGAGCAGTACTTC.

At least ten counts were recorded for this clonotype. This rearrangement joins TRBV4-1 to TRBJ2-2; the D gene could be TRBD1 or TRBD2 (5 bases each). CDR1 MGHRA and CDR2 YSYEKL come from the germline V gene. The germline V and J ends were trimmed by 3 bases and 5 bases, with 16 bases remaining between them. CDR3 length: 16 residues. CDR3 in amino acids: CASSQTFGTETGELFF. In DNA form, the CDR3 reads TGCGCCAGCAGCCAGACTTTCGGGACGGAGACCGGGGAGCTGTTTTTT.

This clonotype was seen many times. This chain connects TRBV27 to TRBJ2-5; tentatively, D is TRBD2 (6 bases). The V gene's germline CDR1 is MNHEY and CDR2 SMNVEV (reference sequence). The germline V and J ends were trimmed by 1 base and 2 bases, with 8 bases remaining between them. This CDR3 region has 14 residues. In DNA form, the CDR3 reads TGTGCCAGCAGTTTATTGGGGAGGCAAGAGACCCAGTACTTC. It is translated as CASSLLGRQETQYF.

This clonotype was seen many times. The gene calls are TRBV7-2 and TRBJ2-3, with a possible D match to TRBD2 (6 bases). The CDR3 runs to 15 residues. V gave up 5 bases and J gave up 3 bases, with 15 bases separating them. In germline, CDR1 is SGHTA, CDR2 FQGNSA. DNA of the CDR3: TGTGCCAGCAGCCCCGGAGGGGCTGAGACAGATACGCAGTATTTT. Translating it yields CASSPGGAETDTQYF.

Ten or more counts support this clonotype. The chain employs TRBV4-3 and TRBJ2-1; no firm D call. V gave up 1 base and J gave up 0 bases, with 7 bases separating them. The CDR3 has 15 amino acids. In germline, CDR1 is LGHNA, CDR2 YSLEER. The CDR3 nucleotides are TGCGCCAGCAGCCAAGTGGCGAGCTCCTACAATGAGCAGTTCTTC. Its protein is CASSQVASSYNEQFF.